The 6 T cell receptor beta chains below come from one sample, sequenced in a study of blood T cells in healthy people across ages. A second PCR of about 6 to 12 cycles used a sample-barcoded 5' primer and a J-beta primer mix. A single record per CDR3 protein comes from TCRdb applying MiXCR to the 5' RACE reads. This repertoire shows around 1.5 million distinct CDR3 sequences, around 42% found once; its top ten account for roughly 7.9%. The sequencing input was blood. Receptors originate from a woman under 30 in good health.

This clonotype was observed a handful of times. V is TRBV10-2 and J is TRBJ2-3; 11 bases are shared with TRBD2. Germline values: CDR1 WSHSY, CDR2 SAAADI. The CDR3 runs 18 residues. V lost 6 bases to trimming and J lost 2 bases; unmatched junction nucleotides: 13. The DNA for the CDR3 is TGCGCCAGCAGGGCGATCCATCGACTAGCGGGAAACACAGATACGCAGTATTTT. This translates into CASRAIHRLAGNTDTQYF.

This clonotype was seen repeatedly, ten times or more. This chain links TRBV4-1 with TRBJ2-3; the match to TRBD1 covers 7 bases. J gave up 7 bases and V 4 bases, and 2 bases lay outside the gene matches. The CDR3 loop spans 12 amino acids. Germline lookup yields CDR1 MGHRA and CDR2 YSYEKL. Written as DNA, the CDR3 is TGCGCCAGCAGCCCACAGGGGTATACGCAGTATTTT. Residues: CASSPQGYTQYF.

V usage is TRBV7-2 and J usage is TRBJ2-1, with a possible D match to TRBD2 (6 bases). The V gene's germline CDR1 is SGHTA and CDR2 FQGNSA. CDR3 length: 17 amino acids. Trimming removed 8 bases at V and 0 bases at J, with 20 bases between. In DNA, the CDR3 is TGTGCCAGCTCTCGGTCCGGGACTTTCCCCTCCTACAATGAGCAGTTCTTC. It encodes CASSRSGTFPSYNEQFF.

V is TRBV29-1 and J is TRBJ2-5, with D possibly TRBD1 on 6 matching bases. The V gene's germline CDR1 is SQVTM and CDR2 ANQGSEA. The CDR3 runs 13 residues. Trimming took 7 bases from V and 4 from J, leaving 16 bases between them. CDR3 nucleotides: TGCAGCGCTTTTCAGGGGTTCGGAGAGACCCAGTACTTC. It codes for CSAFQGFGETQYF.

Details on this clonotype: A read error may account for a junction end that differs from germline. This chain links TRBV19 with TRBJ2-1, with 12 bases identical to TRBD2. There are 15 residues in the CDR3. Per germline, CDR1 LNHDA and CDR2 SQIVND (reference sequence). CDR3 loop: CVSRVLAGGPGEQFF. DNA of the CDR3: TGTGTCAGTAGGGTCCTAGCGGGAGGGCCTGGGGAGCAGTTCTTC.

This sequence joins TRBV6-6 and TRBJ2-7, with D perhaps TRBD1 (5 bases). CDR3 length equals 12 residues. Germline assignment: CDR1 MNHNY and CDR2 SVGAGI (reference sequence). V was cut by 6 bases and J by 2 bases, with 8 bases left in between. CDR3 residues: CASRQTAYEQYF. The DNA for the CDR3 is TGTGCCAGCAGGCAGACAGCCTACGAGCAGTACTTC.